This TCR beta chain was documented in a study of CD8+ T cells in alopecia areata. Study as a whole: Twice daily, treated patients received 5 to 10 mg of oral tofacitinib. Study results and caveats: Lesional scalp displayed greater clonality than normal scalp, most notably in alopecia totalis/universalis.

CDR1 is SGHTA and CDR2 is FQGNSA in the germline V gene. The CDR3 length is 13 residues. V shed 1 base and J shed 14 bases, with 15 bases lying between them. Extracted RNA was reverse transcribed into cDNA, the sequencing template. Clones were sequenced by immunoSEQ multiplex PCR, and TCRdb holds only the in-frame ones, with some missing. The table shows around 250,000 clones, with around 67% occurring only once. The sample holds a few counts of this clone. Its antigen remains unknown. V is TRBV7-2 and J is TRBJ2-1, with TRBD2 as a possible D gene (7 bases). The specimen comprised CD4+ T cells sorted from blood, sampled at week 0. The clonotype comes from a human donor with alopecia areata. The CDR3: CASSLGLGGLEFF. In DNA, the CDR3 is TGTGCCAGCAGCTTAGGGCTGGGGGGGCTGGAGTTCTTC.